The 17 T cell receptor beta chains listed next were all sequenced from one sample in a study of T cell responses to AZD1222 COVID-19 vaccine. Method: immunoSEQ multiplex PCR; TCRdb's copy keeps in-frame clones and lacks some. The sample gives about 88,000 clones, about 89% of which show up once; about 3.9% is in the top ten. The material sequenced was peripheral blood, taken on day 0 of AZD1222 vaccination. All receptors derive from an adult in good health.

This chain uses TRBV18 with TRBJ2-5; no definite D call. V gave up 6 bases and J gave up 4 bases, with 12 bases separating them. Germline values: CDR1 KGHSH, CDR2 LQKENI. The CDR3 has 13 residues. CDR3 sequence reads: CASSRRSVETQYF. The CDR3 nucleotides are TGTGCCAGCTCCCGTCGATCTGTAGAGACCCAGTACTTC.

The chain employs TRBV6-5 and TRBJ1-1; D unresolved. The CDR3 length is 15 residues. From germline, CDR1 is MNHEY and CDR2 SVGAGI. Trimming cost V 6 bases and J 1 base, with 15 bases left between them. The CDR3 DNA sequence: TGTGCCAGCAGCCGGATAGCGAGTCCGAACACTGAAGCTTTCTTT. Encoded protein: CASSRIASPNTEAFF.

The CDR3 DNA follows: TGCAGTGCTAGTTCCCAGCTGAACACTGAAGCTTTCTTT. The encoded protein is CSASSQLNTEAFF. The chain employs TRBV20-1 and TRBJ1-1; no definite D call. Germline CDR1 reads DFQATT; CDR2 reads SNEGSKA (reference sequence). The CDR3 consists of 13 residues. Trimming shortened V by 3 bases and J by 0 bases, and 8 bases separated the two germline ends.

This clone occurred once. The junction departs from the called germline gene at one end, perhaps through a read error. CDR3: CASSQNPGPTQGF. CDR3 coding DNA: TGCGCCAGCAGCCAAAACCCGGGACCCACCCAGGGTTTC. V usage is TRBV4-3 and J usage is TRBJ1-2, with D possibly TRBD1 on 5 matching bases. Per the germline V gene, CDR1 is LGHNA and CDR2 is YSLEER. CDR3 size: 13 residues.

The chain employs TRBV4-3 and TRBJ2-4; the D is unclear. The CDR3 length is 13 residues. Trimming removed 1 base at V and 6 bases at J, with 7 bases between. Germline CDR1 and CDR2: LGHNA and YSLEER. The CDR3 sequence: CASSQGFLNIQYF. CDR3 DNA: TGCGCCAGCAGCCAAGGCTTCTTAAACATTCAGTACTTC.

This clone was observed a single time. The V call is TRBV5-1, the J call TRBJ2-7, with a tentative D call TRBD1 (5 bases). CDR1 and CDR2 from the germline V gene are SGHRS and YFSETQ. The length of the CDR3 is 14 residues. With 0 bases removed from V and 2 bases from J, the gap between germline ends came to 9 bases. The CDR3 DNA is TGCGCCAGCAGCTTGGCTTCAGGGACCTACGAGCAGTACTTC. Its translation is CASSLASGTYEQYF.

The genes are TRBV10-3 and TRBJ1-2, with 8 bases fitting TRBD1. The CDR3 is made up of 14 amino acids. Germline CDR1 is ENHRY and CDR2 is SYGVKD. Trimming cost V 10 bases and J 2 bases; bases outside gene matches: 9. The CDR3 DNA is TGTGCCACCGGACAGGGAGGGGCCAACTATGGCTACACCTTC. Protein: CATGQGGANYGYTF.

The CDR3 nucleotides read TGTGCCAGCGGTAACTATGGCTACACCTTC. It yields the protein CASGNYGYTF. The V and J genes are TRBV12-3 or TRBV12-4 and TRBJ1-2; no clear D gene. V was trimmed by 8 bases and J by 1 base, leaving 2 bases between them. The length of the CDR3 is 10 residues.

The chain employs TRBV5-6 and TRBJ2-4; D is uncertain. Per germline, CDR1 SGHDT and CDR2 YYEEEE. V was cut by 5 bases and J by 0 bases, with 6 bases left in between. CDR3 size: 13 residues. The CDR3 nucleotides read TGTGCCAGCAGGAGAAGAGCCAAAAACATTCAGTACTTC. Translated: CASRRRAKNIQYF.

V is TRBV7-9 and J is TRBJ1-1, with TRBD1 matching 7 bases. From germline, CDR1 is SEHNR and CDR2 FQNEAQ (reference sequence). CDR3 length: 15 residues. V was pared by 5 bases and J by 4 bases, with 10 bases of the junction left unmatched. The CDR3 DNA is TGTGCCAGCAGCCTACTCAGGGGGGAGGGCACTGAAGCTTTCTTT. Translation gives CASSLLRGEGTEAFF.

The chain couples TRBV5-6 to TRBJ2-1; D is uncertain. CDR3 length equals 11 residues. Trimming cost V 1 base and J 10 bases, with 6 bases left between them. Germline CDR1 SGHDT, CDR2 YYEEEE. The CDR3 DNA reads TGTGCCAGCAGCTTGCGATGGGAGCAGTTCTTC. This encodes CASSLRWEQFF.

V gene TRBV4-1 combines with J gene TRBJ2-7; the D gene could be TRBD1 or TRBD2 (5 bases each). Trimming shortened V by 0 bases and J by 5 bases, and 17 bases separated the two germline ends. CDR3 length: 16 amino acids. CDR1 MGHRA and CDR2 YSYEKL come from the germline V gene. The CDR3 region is CASSQDIVGAGDEQYF. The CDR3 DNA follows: TGCGCCAGCAGCCAAGATATCGTAGGGGCCGGGGACGAGCAGTACTTC.

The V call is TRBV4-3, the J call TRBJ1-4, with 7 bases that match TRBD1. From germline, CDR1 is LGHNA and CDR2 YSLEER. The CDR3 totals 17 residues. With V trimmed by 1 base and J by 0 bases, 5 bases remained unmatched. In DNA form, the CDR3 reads TGCGCCAGCAGCCAAGGGGGGGACAGCACAACTAATGAAAAACTGTTTTTT. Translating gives CASSQGGDSTTNEKLFF.

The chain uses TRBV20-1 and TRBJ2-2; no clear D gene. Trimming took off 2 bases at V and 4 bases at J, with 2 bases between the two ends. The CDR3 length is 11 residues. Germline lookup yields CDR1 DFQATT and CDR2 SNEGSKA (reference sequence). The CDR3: CSARSTGELFF. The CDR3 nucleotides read TGCAGTGCTAGATCCACCGGGGAGCTGTTTTTT.

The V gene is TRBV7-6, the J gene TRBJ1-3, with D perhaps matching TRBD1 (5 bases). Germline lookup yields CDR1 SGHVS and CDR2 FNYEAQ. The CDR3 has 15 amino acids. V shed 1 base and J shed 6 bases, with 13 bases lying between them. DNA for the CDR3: TGTGCCAGCAGCTTAGGGCAGGGCAAGATAAACACCATATATTTT. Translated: CASSLGQGKINTIYF.

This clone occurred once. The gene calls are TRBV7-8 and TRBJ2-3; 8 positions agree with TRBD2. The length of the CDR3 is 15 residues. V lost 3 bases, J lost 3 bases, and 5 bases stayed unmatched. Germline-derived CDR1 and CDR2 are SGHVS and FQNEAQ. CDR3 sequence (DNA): TGTGCCAGCAGCTTCCGGGGGGGCCCGACAGATACGCAGTATTTT. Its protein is CASSFRGGPTDTQYF.

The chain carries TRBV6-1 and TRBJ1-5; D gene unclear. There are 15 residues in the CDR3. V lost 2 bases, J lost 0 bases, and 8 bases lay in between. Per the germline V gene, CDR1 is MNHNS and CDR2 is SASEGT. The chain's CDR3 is CASSERGYSNQPQHF. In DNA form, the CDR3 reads TGTGCCAGCAGTGAACGAGGATATAGCAATCAGCCCCAGCATTTT.